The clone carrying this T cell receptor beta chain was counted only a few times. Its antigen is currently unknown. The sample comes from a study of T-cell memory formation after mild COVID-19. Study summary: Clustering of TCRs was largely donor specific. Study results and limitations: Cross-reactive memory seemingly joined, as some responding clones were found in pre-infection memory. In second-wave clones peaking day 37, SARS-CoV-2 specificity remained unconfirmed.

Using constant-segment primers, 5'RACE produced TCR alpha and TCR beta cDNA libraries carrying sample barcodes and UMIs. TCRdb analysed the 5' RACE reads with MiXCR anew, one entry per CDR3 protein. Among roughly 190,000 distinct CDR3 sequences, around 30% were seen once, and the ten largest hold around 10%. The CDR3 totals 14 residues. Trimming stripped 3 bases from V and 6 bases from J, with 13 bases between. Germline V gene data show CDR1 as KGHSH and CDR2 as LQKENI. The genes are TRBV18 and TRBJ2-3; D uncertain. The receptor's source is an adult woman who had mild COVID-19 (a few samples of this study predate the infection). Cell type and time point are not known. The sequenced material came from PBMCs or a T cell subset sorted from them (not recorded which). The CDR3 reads CASSPSPPPDTQYF. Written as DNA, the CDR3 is TGTGCCAGCTCACCGTCCCCGCCCCCGGATACGCAGTATTTT. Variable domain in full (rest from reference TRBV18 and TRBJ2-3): NAGVMQNPRHLVRRRGQEARLRCSPMKGHSHVYWYRQLPEEGLKFMVYLQKENIIDESGMPKERFSAEFPKEGPSILRIQQVVRGDSAAYFCASSPSPPPDTQYFGPGTRLTVL.